This T cell receptor (beta chain) appears in the sequencing data of a study of Ad26.COV2.S vaccination and SARS-CoV-2 variants (dated by TCRdb to the early 2020s). Some background on the complete study: Vaccine-arm donors came from COV1001, a multicentre, randomized, double-blind, placebo-controlled phase I-IIa trial of Ad26.COV2.S in healthy adults. Throughout the experiments and outcome assessment, investigators stayed blinded to trial group allocation. The TCR-sequenced set comprised about 30 samples: some 20 Ad26.COV2.S vaccine recipients, 5 placebo recipients and 8 SARS-CoV-2 convalescent individuals. Trial participants were randomized into five groups of five, in which low-dose or high-dose Ad26.COV2.S was given once or twice, or placebo was given on both occasions. TCRbeta repertoire sequencing served as the tool for gauging how specific and how broad the SARS-CoV-2-reactive T cell receptors were following Ad26.COV2.S vaccination. Dosing of Ad26.COV2.S was intramuscular, at either 5x10^10 or 1x10^11 viral particles, delivered as one shot or as two shots spaced 56 days apart. Summary of the overall study and its limitations: After vaccination, spike-specific CD8+ and CD4+ T cell responses were reported to show substantial breadth. The authors noted that the TCR breadth and depth analyses may have underestimated total T cell responses. The study was not powered for comparison of responses between vaccine doses or regimens. Non-spike TCR breadth was comparable between vaccine and placebo recipients, consistent with the vaccine containing only spike. Compared with placebo recipients, Ad26.COV2.S recipients showed higher spike-specific TCR breadth (P = 0.0014).

TCRbeta CDR3 regions were sequenced with the immunoSEQ Assay. After extraction, genomic DNA underwent amplification by bias-controlled multiplex PCR, followed by high-throughput sequencing. For the original study's pipeline: To quantify the absolute abundance of every unique TCRbeta CDR3 region, sequences were collapsed and filtered. Usable DNA was measured by amplifying reference genes present in all nucleated cells, and TCRbeta template counts were normalized to that usable DNA to estimate T cell fraction. Repertoire TCRs were annotated as SARS-CoV-2-specific by exact matching of V gene, CDR3 amino acid sequence and J gene to a known reactive TCR set. The reference SARS-CoV-2 TCR set came from MIRA and was filtered for enrichment in COVID-19-positive ImmuneCODE repertoires, removing public or cross-reactive TCRs. Using the MIRA antigens, annotated TCRs were further analysed by specific ORF or by position within an ORF. Breadth was defined as the number of annotated unique rearrangements divided by the total number of unique productive rearrangements, and depth was defined as the summed frequency of the annotated unique rearrangements. TCR breadth was compared between groups using two-sided Wilcoxon rank-sum tests. Drawn from immuneACCESS, this table holds only the in-frame rearrangements with V and J called that TCRdb kept. Clones are partly lost; checked studies trace under half to an unresolved V gene and leave the rest unexplained. V and J calls and clone size are those listed in that table; D and trimming were worked out from the DNA. The table for this sample lists about 410,000 clones; about 92% of them were counted only once. The ten largest account for around 1.7% of the sample.

Remarks on this clone: There is no known antigen for this receptor. No qualities accompany the bases; no much larger clone lies one base away.

According to the study, the label for this sample's treatment or condition signals: 19 received Ad26.COV2.S at low or high dose, single or two shots; 5 received placebo; per-sample allocation not given. For vaccine and placebo recipients, repertoires were sequenced using samples collected on day 63 after the first injection. Between 29 July and 7 August 2020, Cohort 1b enrolled around 24 adults aged 18-55 years at one site in Boston, USA. Ad26.COV2.S consisted of a replication-incompetent adenovirus type 26 vector by which a prefusion-stabilized SARS-CoV-2 spike protein from the original Wuhan strain was expressed. The material was peripheral blood, obtained in a trial of Ad26.COV2.S vaccine versus placebo. The receptor comes from a person aged 18-60 years who received the Ad26.COV2.S COVID-19 vaccine or a placebo.

The CDR3 sequence is CASSQDQALAKNIQYF. DNA sequence: TGCGCCAGCAGCCAAGATCAGGCGCTAGCCAAAAACATTCAGTACTTC. The sequence joins TRBV4-1 to TRBJ2-4, with the identity of the D gene unclear. For CDR1 and CDR2, the germline V gene lists MGHRA and YSYEKL. Including cysteine and phenylalanine, the CDR3 has 16 amino acids. The CDR3 DNA has 48 bases and is translated from base 1. Trimming removed 0 bases from V and 0 bases from J, leaving 9 bases between the germline ends.